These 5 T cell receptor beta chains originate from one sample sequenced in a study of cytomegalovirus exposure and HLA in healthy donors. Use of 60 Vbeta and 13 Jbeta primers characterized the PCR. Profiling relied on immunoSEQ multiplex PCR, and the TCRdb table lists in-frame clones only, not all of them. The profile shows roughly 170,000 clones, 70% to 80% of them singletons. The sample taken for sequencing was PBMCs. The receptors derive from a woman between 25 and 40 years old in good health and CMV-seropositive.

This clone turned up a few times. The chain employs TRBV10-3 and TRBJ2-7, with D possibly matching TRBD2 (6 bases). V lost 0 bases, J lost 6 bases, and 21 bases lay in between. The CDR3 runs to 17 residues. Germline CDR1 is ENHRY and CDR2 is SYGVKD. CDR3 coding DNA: TGTGCCATCAGTGAGTCCAGCGGGTATACGGAGGTGGGCGAGCAGTACTTC. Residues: CAISESSGYTEVGEQYF.

CDR3 amino acids: CASSPPSGGGYTF. The CDR3 DNA is TGTGCCAGCTCACCACCGTCAGGAGGGGGCTACACCTTC. The chain recombines TRBV18 with TRBJ1-2; D is ambiguous. With 0 bases removed from V and 8 bases from J, the gap between germline ends came to 10 bases. CDR1 KGHSH and CDR2 LQKENI come from the germline V gene. The CDR3 is 13 amino acids.

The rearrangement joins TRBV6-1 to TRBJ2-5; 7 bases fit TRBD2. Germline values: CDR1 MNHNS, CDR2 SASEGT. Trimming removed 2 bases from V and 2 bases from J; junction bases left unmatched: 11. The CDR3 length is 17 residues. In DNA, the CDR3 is TGTGCCAGCAGTGAACCCTCCGGACTAGGCCTTCAAGAGACCCAGTACTTC. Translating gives CASSEPSGLGLQETQYF.

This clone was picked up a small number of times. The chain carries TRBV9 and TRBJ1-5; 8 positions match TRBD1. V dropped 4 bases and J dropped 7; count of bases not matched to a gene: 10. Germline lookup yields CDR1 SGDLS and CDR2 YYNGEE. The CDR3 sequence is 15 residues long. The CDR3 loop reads CASSPTGDARQPQHF. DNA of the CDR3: TGTGCCAGCAGCCCGACAGGGGACGCGCGGCAGCCCCAGCATTTT.

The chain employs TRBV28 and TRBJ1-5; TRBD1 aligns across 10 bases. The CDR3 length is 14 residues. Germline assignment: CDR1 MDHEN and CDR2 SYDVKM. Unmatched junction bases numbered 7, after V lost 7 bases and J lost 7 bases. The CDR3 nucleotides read TGTGCCAGCATCAAGACAGGGGGCGGCCAGCCCCAGCATTTT. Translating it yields CASIKTGGGQPQHF.